Listed below are T cell receptor beta chains from one sample, sequenced in a study of shared clonotypes between healthy human individuals. Measured with immunoSEQ multiplex PCR; TCRdb has only the in-frame clones, and not every one. The sample holds a few million clones, around 90% seen once. Sequenced material: naive CD4+ T cells sorted from blood. The receptor source for this set is a man between 18 and 29 years old in good health. CDR3s include the opening cysteine and the closing phenylalanine or tryptophan. D genes are given only for firm matches. The size entry is marked missing in some rows and otherwise reads once, few, many or a size class.

v_gene: TRBV19; d_gene: TRBD2; j_gene: TRBJ2-1; abundance: .; CDR3aa: CASREAGGPGEQFF; CDR3nt: TGTGCCAGTAGAGAAGCGGGGGGGCCGGGTGAGCAGTTCTTC
v_gene: TRBV7-2; d_gene: .; j_gene: TRBJ2-2; abundance: .; CDR3aa: CASSPSPFSTGELFF; CDR3nt: TGTGCCAGCAGCCCGAGCCCCTTTAGTACCGGGGAGCTGTTTTTT
v_gene: TRBV9; d_gene: .; j_gene: TRBJ2-6; abundance: .; CDR3aa: CASSGDNRRGANVLTF; CDR3nt: TGTGCCAGCAGCGGCGACAACAGGCGTGGGGCCAACGTCCTGACTTTC
v_gene: TRBV30; d_gene: TRBD1; j_gene: TRBJ1-3; abundance: .; CDR3aa: CAWSGLTGFGGNTIYF; CDR3nt: TGTGCCTGGAGTGGGTTGACAGGGTTCGGGGGAAACACCATATATTTT
v_gene: TRBV5-1; d_gene: .; j_gene: TRBJ2-1; abundance: once; CDR3aa: CASSPTDIPYNEQFF; CDR3nt: TGCGCCAGCAGCCCGACAGATATACCGTACAATGAGCAGTTCTTC
v_gene: TRBV5-1; d_gene: TRBD1; j_gene: TRBJ2-5; abundance: .; CDR3aa: CASSQNRGETQYF; CDR3nt: TGCGCCAGCAGCCAGAACAGGGGGGAGACCCAGTACTTC
v_gene: TRBV5-1; d_gene: .; j_gene: TRBJ2-1; abundance: .; CDR3aa: CASSSRGSQGRYNEQFF; CDR3nt: TGCGCCAGCAGCTCCAGAGGGAGTCAGGGACGCTACAATGAGCAGTTCTTC
v_gene: TRBV5-1; d_gene: .; j_gene: TRBJ1-6; abundance: .; CDR3aa: CASSFLGGPNSPLHF; CDR3nt: TGCGCCAGCAGCTTTCTAGGCGGACCAAATTCACCCCTCCACTTT
v_gene: TRBV5-1; d_gene: .; j_gene: TRBJ1-4; abundance: .; CDR3aa: CASSLARGAETNEKLFF; CDR3nt: TGCGCCAGCAGCTTGGCGAGGGGTGCTGAGACTAATGAAAAACTGTTTTTT
v_gene: TRBV6-1; d_gene: .; j_gene: TRBJ1-4; abundance: .; CDR3aa: CASSEGWAGPLTNEKLFF; CDR3nt: TGTGCCAGCAGTGAAGGTTGGGCGGGCCCCCTCACTAATGAAAAACTGTTTTTT
v_gene: TRBV9; d_gene: .; j_gene: TRBJ2-3; abundance: .; CDR3aa: CASSPRRIGEDTQYF; CDR3nt: TGTGCCAGCAGCCCCCGAAGAATTGGAGAAGATACGCAGTATTTT
v_gene: TRBV19; d_gene: .; j_gene: TRBJ1-2; abundance: .; CDR3aa: CASTGIFYGYTF; CDR3nt: TGTGCCAGTACCGGGATCTTCTATGGCTACACCTTC
v_gene: TRBV5-4; d_gene: TRBD1; j_gene: TRBJ1-1; abundance: .; CDR3aa: CASSWEGALNTEAFF; CDR3nt: TGTGCCAGCAGCTGGGAGGGGGCTCTGAACACTGAAGCTTTCTTT
v_gene: TRBV10-3; d_gene: .; j_gene: TRBJ1-4; abundance: .; CDR3aa: CAIRDGSNEKLFF; CDR3nt: TGTGCCATCAGGGACGGATCTAATGAAAAACTGTTTTTT
v_gene: TRBV6-1; d_gene: .; j_gene: TRBJ2-3; abundance: once; CDR3aa: CASSESGLNTQYF; CDR3nt: TGTGCCAGCAGTGAAAGTGGGTTGAATACGCAGTATTTT
v_gene: TRBV7-9; d_gene: TRBD1; j_gene: TRBJ1-2; abundance: .; CDR3aa: CASSLGGQGDGYTF; CDR3nt: TGTGCCAGCAGCTTAGGGGGACAGGGGGATGGCTACACCTTC
v_gene: TRBV4-1; d_gene: .; j_gene: TRBJ2-1; abundance: once; CDR3aa: CASSPAGGEFF; CDR3nt: TGCGCCAGCAGTCCAGCCGGTGGAGAGTTCTTC
v_gene: TRBV18; d_gene: .; j_gene: TRBJ2-1; abundance: .; CDR3aa: CASSPRRGSSYNEQFF; CDR3nt: TGTGCCAGCTCACCACGAAGGGGATCCTCCTACAATGAGCAGTTCTTC
v_gene: TRBV9; d_gene: .; j_gene: TRBJ2-3; abundance: .; CDR3aa: CASSVRGAGDTQYF; CDR3nt: TGTGCCAGCAGCGTACGGGGGGCCGGAGATACGCAGTATTTT
v_gene: TRBV5-1; d_gene: .; j_gene: TRBJ2-7; abundance: .; CDR3aa: CASSGTQGSYEQYF; CDR3nt: TGCGCCAGTTCCGGGACCCAGGGGTCCTACGAGCAGTACTTC
v_gene: TRBV18; d_gene: TRBD1; j_gene: TRBJ2-3; abundance: .; CDR3aa: CASSPTGGKTDTQYF; CDR3nt: TGTGCCAGCTCACCAACAGGGGGTAAAACAGATACGCAGTATTTT
v_gene: TRBV6-4; d_gene: .; j_gene: TRBJ1-3; abundance: .; CDR3aa: CASSVENTIYF; CDR3nt: TGTGCCAGCAGTGTGGAAAACACCATATATTTT
v_gene: TRBV29-1; d_gene: .; j_gene: TRBJ2-3; abundance: .; CDR3aa: CSVWVGSTDTQYF; CDR3nt: TGCAGCGTCTGGGTGGGTAGCACAGATACGCAGTATTTT
v_gene: TRBV2; d_gene: TRBD2; j_gene: TRBJ2-5; abundance: .; CDR3aa: CASSGTSGGAGETQYF; CDR3nt: TGTGCCAGCAGTGGGACTAGCGGGGGGGCCGGCGAGACCCAGTACTTC
v_gene: TRBV18; d_gene: TRBD1; j_gene: TRBJ2-5; abundance: .; CDR3aa: CASHTGVGETQYF; CDR3nt: TGTGCCAGCCATACAGGGGTGGGAGAGACCCAGTACTTC
v_gene: TRBV5-1; d_gene: .; j_gene: TRBJ2-5; abundance: .; CDR3aa: CASSLSSRETQYF; CDR3nt: TGCGCCAGCAGCTTGAGTAGCCGGGAGACCCAGTACTTC
v_gene: TRBV19; d_gene: TRBD1; j_gene: TRBJ1-2; abundance: .; CDR3aa: CASSIWGQYYTF; CDR3nt: TGTGCCAGTAGTATTTGGGGACAGTACTACACCTTC
v_gene: TRBV14; d_gene: .; j_gene: TRBJ1-3; abundance: .; CDR3aa: CASRGAGRRDTIYF; CDR3nt: TGTGCCAGCAGGGGGGCAGGTAGACGGGACACCATATATTTT
v_gene: TRBV18; d_gene: .; j_gene: TRBJ1-1; abundance: .; CDR3aa: CASSPVLTGLMNTEAFF; CDR3nt: TGTGCCAGCTCACCAGTACTGACAGGCCTAATGAACACTGAAGCTTTCTTT
v_gene: TRBV6-6; d_gene: .; j_gene: TRBJ2-1; abundance: .; CDR3aa: CASSYGAVSYNEQFF; CDR3nt: TGTGCCAGCAGTTACGGGGCGGTCTCCTACAATGAGCAGTTCTTC
v_gene: TRBV5-1; d_gene: .; j_gene: TRBJ2-3; abundance: .; CDR3aa: CASRDPTDTQYF; CDR3nt: TGCGCCAGCAGGGATCCGACAGATACGCAGTATTTT
v_gene: TRBV10-3; d_gene: .; j_gene: TRBJ1-1; abundance: .; CDR3aa: CAISAQTPGGRTEAFF; CDR3nt: TGTGCCATCAGTGCGCAAACTCCCGGGGGACGGACTGAAGCTTTCTTT
v_gene: TRBV10-3; d_gene: .; j_gene: TRBJ1-6; abundance: .; CDR3aa: CAISRGDSNSPLHF; CDR3nt: TGTGCCATCAGCCGGGGCGATTCTAATTCACCCCTCCACTTT
v_gene: TRBV5-1; d_gene: TRBD1; j_gene: TRBJ2-3; abundance: once; CDR3aa: CASSLGDRGTTDTQYF; CDR3nt: TGCGCCAGCAGCTTGGGGGACAGGGGTACCACAGATACGCAGTATTTT
v_gene: TRBV5-1; d_gene: TRBD1; j_gene: TRBJ2-5; abundance: .; CDR3aa: CASRHGQAQETQYF; CDR3nt: TGCGCCAGCAGACACGGACAGGCGCAAGAGACCCAGTACTTC